Detailed here is one T cell receptor (beta chain). Trimming removed 1 base at V and 0 bases at J, with 8 bases between. CDR1 and CDR2 from the germline V gene are SGHRS and YFSETQ. CDR3 length equals 15 residues. This sample stems from a study of CD8+ T cells in alopecia areata. cDNA serving as the sequencing template came from extracted, reverse transcribed RNA. Some clones are missing from TCRdb's copy, which holds only in-frame ones; the method was immunoSEQ multiplex PCR. In the table there are about 190,000 clones, over 50% of which are singletons. V and J are TRBV5-1 and TRBJ1-3; D call uncertain. The starting material was CD4+ T cells sorted from blood, obtained at week 0. The clonotype was recovered from a human donor with alopecia areata. CDR3 sequence (DNA): TGCGCCAGCAGCTTGCTAGGGAGCTCTGGAAACACCATATATTTT. This encodes CASSLLGSSGNTIYF.